What follows are 23 T cell receptor beta chains derived from one specimen sequenced in a study of cytomegalovirus exposure and HLA in healthy donors. The PCR used 60 Vbeta and 13 Jbeta primers. Some clones are missing from TCRdb's copy, which holds only in-frame ones; the method was immunoSEQ multiplex PCR. The sample consists of a few hundred thousand clones, approximately 90% of them appearing once. Sequencing was done on a sample of PBMCs. These TCRs come from a woman between 18 and 29 years old in good health and CMV-seronegative.

This chain joins TRBV19 and TRBJ1-5; the D is unclear. The CDR3 consists of 15 residues. The germline CDR1 and CDR2 sequences are LNHDA and SQIVND (reference sequence). Trimming took off 6 bases at V and 2 bases at J, with 14 bases between the two ends. This CDR3 is CASSHPRSGNQPQHF. CDR3 DNA sequence: TGTGCCAGTAGCCACCCCCGATCGGGCAATCAGCCCCAGCATTTT.

The CDR3 DNA reads TGTGCCAGTAGTCCACAGGGGGCGGGGAGCAATCAGCCCCAGCATTTT. It specifies CASSPQGAGSNQPQHF. V and J are TRBV19 and TRBJ1-5, with 9 bases aligning to TRBD1. V shed 5 bases, J shed 1 base, and the junction held 6 bases outside the gene matches. The CDR3 covers 16 residues. CDR1 is LNHDA and CDR2 is SQIVND in the germline V gene (reference sequence). Supplemented by reference TRBV19 and TRBJ1-5, the full variable domain reads DGGITQSPKYLFRKEGQNVTLSCEQNLNHDAMYWYRQDPGQGLRLIYYSQIVNDFQKGDIAEGYSVSREKKESFPLTVTSAQKNPTAFYLCASSPQGAGSNQPQHFGDGTRLSIL.

The V call is TRBV27, the J call TRBJ2-5; no definite D call. Trimming cost V 6 bases and J 5 bases, with 10 bases left between them. CDR1 and CDR2 (germline): MNHEY, SMNVEV (reference sequence). CDR3 length equals 12 residues. The CDR3 nucleotides read TGTGCCAGCAGCCGAAACTCGGAGACCCAGTACTTC. Protein product: CASSRNSETQYF.

The chain links TRBV5-6 to TRBJ2-4; D is unresolved. Trimming took 2 bases from V and 7 from J, leaving 7 bases between them. Germline-derived CDR1 and CDR2 are SGHDT and YYEEEE. CDR3 length: 12 residues. The CDR3 loop reads CASSLQQNIQYF. CDR3 DNA: TGTGCCAGCAGCTTACAACAGAACATTCAGTACTTC.

The chain couples TRBV6-6 to TRBJ2-2; TRBD1 is a possible D gene (5 bases). CDR3 size: 15 residues. CDR1 is MNHNY, CDR2 SVGAGI, per germline (reference sequence). The V end was cut by 2 bases, the J end by 4 bases, with 11 bases between. CDR3 region: CASSYPDSLTGELFF. The DNA for the CDR3 is TGTGCCAGCAGTTACCCTGACAGCCTCACCGGGGAGCTGTTTTTT.

This chain links TRBV19 with TRBJ2-3, with TRBD1 matching 8 bases. V was pared by 6 bases and J by 6 bases, with 2 bases of the junction left unmatched. The CDR3 is made up of 12 amino acids. Germline CDR1 is LNHDA and CDR2 is SQIVND (reference sequence). The CDR3 bases are TGTGCCAGTAGGCGGGACAGGGATACGCAGTATTTT. Translated: CASRRDRDTQYF. Full variable domain (outside the CDR3, taken from reference TRBV19 and TRBJ2-3): DGGITQSPKYLFRKEGQNVTLSCEQNLNHDAMYWYRQDPGQGLRLIYYSQIVNDFQKGDIAEGYSVSREKKESFPLTVTSAQKNPTAFYLCASRRDRDTQYFGPGTRLTVL.

As for this clone: This CDR3 is also generated by other DNA sequences in the sample. The chain is built from TRBV9 and TRBJ1-1, with 8 bases aligning to TRBD1. The CDR3 is 14 residues long. Germline values: CDR1 SGDLS, CDR2 YYNGEE. Trimming cost V 4 bases and J 4 bases; bases outside gene matches: 6. CDR3 in amino acids: CASSPRTGGTEAFF. DNA of the CDR3: TGTGCCAGCAGCCCTCGTACAGGGGGCACTGAAGCTTTCTTT.

This chain connects TRBV25-1 to TRBJ2-7, with D perhaps matching TRBD2 (6 bases). From germline, CDR1 is MGHDK and CDR2 SYGVNS. V was trimmed by 3 bases and J by 5 bases, leaving 17 bases between them. The CDR3 is 15 amino acids. CDR3 amino acids: CASSERGLGNHEQYF. The CDR3 bases are TGTGCCAGCAGTGAGAGGGGACTGGGGAACCACGAGCAGTACTTC.

The sample holds one count of this clone. The chain carries TRBV6-5 and TRBJ1-4, with D possibly being TRBD1 (6 bases). V was trimmed by 7 bases and J by 6 bases, leaving 18 bases between them. CDR3 length: 15 amino acids. CDR1 and CDR2 (germline): MNHEY, SVGAGI. The CDR3 loop reads CASTSGGADDEKLFF. Written as DNA, the CDR3 is TGTGCCAGCACCTCGGGGGGGGCGGATGATGAAAAACTGTTTTTT.

Only a few counts were recorded for this clone. The rearrangement links TRBV29-1 to TRBJ2-1; D is uncertain. The CDR3 runs 17 residues. From germline, CDR1 is SQVTM and CDR2 ANQGSEA. Trimming shortened V by 4 bases and J by 0 bases, and 19 bases separated the two germline ends. The CDR3 bases are TGCAGCGTTGTACCCGCCCCCGTCAGCGACTCCTACAATGAGCAGTTCTTC. Amino acid sequence: CSVVPAPVSDSYNEQFF.

Written as DNA, the CDR3 is TGTGCCAGCAGCTCGGGGGGGTCCAACTATGGCTACACCTTC. Translation gives CASSSGGSNYGYTF. The genes are TRBV7-9 and TRBJ1-2; TRBD1 might be the D (5 bases). The length of the CDR3 is 14 residues. Germline CDR1 is SEHNR and CDR2 is FQNEAQ (reference sequence). The V end was cut by 4 bases, the J end by 2 bases, with 11 bases between.

The chain uses TRBV15 and TRBJ2-2; 7 nucleotides align to TRBD2. CDR3 size: 15 residues. J was trimmed by 1 base and V by 3 bases; bases with no gene match: 2. Germline V gives CDR1 LNHNV, CDR2 YYDKDF (reference sequence). This chain's CDR3 is CATSRGGGNTGELFF. The CDR3 DNA reads as TGTGCCACCAGCAGGGGCGGGGGGAACACCGGGGAGCTGTTTTTT.

The chain couples TRBV10-3 to TRBJ1-2; a possible D gene is TRBD1 (6 bases). Germline CDR1 is ENHRY and CDR2 is SYGVKD. V was pared by 4 bases and J by 6 bases, with 15 bases between. The CDR3 extends over 14 amino acids. CDR3 amino acids: CAISGSGTLDGYTF. CDR3 coding DNA: TGTGCCATCAGTGGAAGCGGGACACTGGATGGCTACACCTTC.

The chain recombines TRBV10-3 with TRBJ1-6; perhaps TRBD1 as D (6 bases). Germline CDR1 and CDR2: ENHRY and SYGVKD. The CDR3 length is 14 residues. V lost 4 bases to trimming and J lost 8 bases, with 12 bases between them. DNA of the CDR3: TGTGCCATCAGTGCCGTACAGGGAGATTCACCCCTCCACTTT. The encoded protein is CAISAVQGDSPLHF.

The V and J genes are TRBV11-2 and TRBJ1-5, with 7 bases matching TRBD1. CDR1 is SGHAT and CDR2 is FQNNGV in the germline V gene. V lost 6 bases, J lost 6 bases, and 11 bases stayed unmatched. This CDR3 spans 15 amino acids. CDR3 sequence: CASSSGQELGQPQHF. CDR3 DNA: TGTGCCAGCAGTTCAGGACAGGAACTAGGTCAGCCCCAGCATTTT. The full variable domain, with the rest looked up from reference TRBV11-2 and TRBJ1-5, is EAGVAQSPRYKIIEKRQSVAFWCNPISGHATLYWYQQILGQGPKLLIQFQNNGVVDDSQLPKDRFSAERLKGVDSTLKIQPAKLEDSAVYLCASSSGQELGQPQHFGDGTRLSIL.

This chain joins TRBV11-3 and TRBJ1-1; 10 nucleotides agree with TRBD1. CDR1 and CDR2 from the germline V gene are SGHNT and YENEEA. V lost 5 bases to trimming and J lost 1 base; unmatched junction nucleotides: 4. The CDR3 has 15 amino acids. In DNA form, the CDR3 reads TGTGCCAGCAGCCCCGGACAGGGGGGGAACACTGAAGCTTTCTTT. Its translation: CASSPGQGGNTEAFF.

This chain joins TRBV11-2 and TRBJ2-3; unclear D gene. The V and J ends lost 1 base and 0 bases respectively, with 5 bases between them. CDR1 and CDR2 from the germline V gene are SGHAT and FQNNGV. The CDR3 runs 14 residues. The CDR3 reads CASSLGQSTDTQYF. The CDR3 nucleotides read TGTGCCAGCAGCTTAGGGCAGAGCACAGATACGCAGTATTTT.

The chain has TRBV4-1 and TRBJ2-5; TRBD2 matches at 14 bases. V lost 3 bases and J lost 5; bases outside the gene matches: 11. The length of the CDR3 is 18 residues. Germline CDR1 reads MGHRA; CDR2 reads YSYEKL. CDR3 bases: TGCGCCAGCAGCCATTTTCCCGGGACTAGCGGGGGTTTTGAGACCCAGTACTTC. Its translation: CASSHFPGTSGGFETQYF.

This clone has only a few counts. V usage is TRBV5-1 and J usage is TRBJ2-3, with 8 bases aligning to TRBD2. The CDR3 is 15 residues long. Trimming cost V 3 bases and J 6 bases; bases outside gene matches: 9. In germline, CDR1 is SGHRS, CDR2 YFSETQ. DNA for the CDR3: TGCGCCAGCAGCTCGTTAGCGGGGCATTCGGATACGCAGTATTTT. Its translation: CASSSLAGHSDTQYF.

This clone turned up a few times. This chain links TRBV9 with TRBJ1-4; D gene unclear. V was clipped by 3 bases and J by 3 bases, with 9 bases between them. Germline V CDR1 and CDR2: SGDLS, YYNGEE. CDR3 length equals 14 residues. The CDR3 sequence: CASSASGANEKLFF. CDR3 nucleotides: TGTGCCAGCAGCGCCTCCGGGGCTAATGAAAAACTGTTTTTT.

This clone is a singleton in its sample. This sequence joins TRBV6-6 and TRBJ1-4; 7 bases fit TRBD1. CDR3 length equals 15 residues. CDR1 and CDR2 (germline): MNHNY, SVGAGI (reference sequence). J lost 4 bases, V lost 1 base, and 3 bases had no gene match. CDR3 amino acids: CASSYWGQINEKLFF. CDR3 coding DNA: TGTGCCAGCAGTTACTGGGGACAGATTAATGAAAAACTGTTTTTT.

V is TRBV6-5 and J is TRBJ1-4; D unclear. The CDR3 has 11 amino acids. CDR1 and CDR2 (germline): MNHEY, SVGAGI. Trimming took off 6 bases at V and 17 bases at J, with 16 bases between the two ends. In DNA, the CDR3 is TGTGCCAGCAGCCCGGGAGGGCCTCTATTTTTT. Protein product: CASSPGGPLFF.

J is TRBJ1-5 and V is TRBV15; 8 positions match TRBD1. Germline CDR1 and CDR2: LNHNV and YYDKDF (reference sequence). CDR3 length: 15 residues. J was trimmed by 7 bases and V by 4 bases; bases with no gene match: 9. This CDR3 reads CATSTGRGLDQPQHF. The CDR3 nucleotides are TGTGCCACCAGCACGGGCAGGGGGCTTGACCAGCCCCAGCATTTT.